These T cell receptor beta chains were read from a single sample in a study of T cells after yellow fever vaccination. Each CDR3 protein gets one entry after TCRdb re-called the 5' RACE reads with MiXCR. The sample has fewer than 450,000 distinct CDR3 sequences; 11% are singletons. Here the sequenced sample was PBMCs, taken on the day of the first yellow fever vaccination. The receptor source for this set is a man aged 18-30 years who received the YFV17D yellow fever vaccine. Each CDR3 is given with its conserved first and last residue. D genes are given only for firm matches. Clone size is shown for a subset of rows, as once, few, many or a class of expanded clone.

clone_size: many
j_call: TRBJ1-2
d_call: NA
v_call: TRBV29-1
cdr3_nt: TGCAGCGTTCCAGGGCAGTCGGATCCTTACTATGGCTACACCTTC
cdr3_aa: CSVPGQSDPYYGYTF

clone_size: NA
j_call: TRBJ1-2
d_call: TRBD1
v_call: TRBV6-1
cdr3_nt: TGTGCCAGCAGTCTGACAGGGCAAGCCTATGGCTACACCTTC
cdr3_aa: CASSLTGQAYGYTF

clone_size: many
j_call: TRBJ1-5
d_call: NA
v_call: TRBV5-1
cdr3_nt: TGCGCCAGCAGCTTGGACAGGGATCAGCCCCAGCATTTT
cdr3_aa: CASSLDRDQPQHF

clone_size: NA
j_call: TRBJ2-5
d_call: NA
v_call: TRBV14
cdr3_nt: TGTGCCAGCAGCCAGGTTATACTTGGGGGGACCCAGTACTTC
cdr3_aa: CASSQVILGGTQYF

clone_size: few
j_call: TRBJ1-2
d_call: TRBD1
v_call: TRBV10-3
cdr3_nt: TGTGCCACACGACAGGGAGCGAACTATGGCTACACCTTC
cdr3_aa: CATRQGANYGYTF

clone_size: NA
j_call: TRBJ2-1
d_call: TRBD2
v_call: TRBV9
cdr3_nt: TGTGCCAGCAGCCTGGGACTAGCGGGGGTTCCCTACAATGAGCAGTTCTTC
cdr3_aa: CASSLGLAGVPYNEQFF

clone_size: few
j_call: TRBJ2-6
d_call: TRBD2
v_call: TRBV28
cdr3_nt: TGTGCCAGCAGTCCGGGGGGTTGGGCCAACGTCCTGACTTTC
cdr3_aa: CASSPGGWANVLTF

clone_size: few
j_call: TRBJ1-5
d_call: NA
v_call: TRBV6-5
cdr3_nt: TGTGCCAGCAGTTACGGGCAGGGAGGAGGGCAGCCCCAGCATTTT
cdr3_aa: CASSYGQGGGQPQHF

clone_size: many
j_call: TRBJ2-3
d_call: TRBD2
v_call: TRBV4-2
cdr3_nt: TGCGCCAGCAGCCCACTAGCGGGGGGCACAGATACGCAGTATTTT
cdr3_aa: CASSPLAGGTDTQYF

clone_size: few
j_call: TRBJ2-3
d_call: NA
v_call: TRBV7-6
cdr3_nt: TGTGCCAGCAGCTTACTAGGGGGAAACACAGATACGCAGTATTTT
cdr3_aa: CASSLLGGNTDTQYF

clone_size: NA
j_call: TRBJ2-3
d_call: TRBD2
v_call: TRBV5-1
cdr3_nt: TGCGCCAGCATCTTTACGGGGGGGAGAACAGATACGCAGTATTTT
cdr3_aa: CASIFTGGRTDTQYF